The 27 T cell receptor beta chains given below trace back to one sample, sequenced in a study of identical twins. TCRdb ran MiXCR on the 5' RACE reads and lists one entry per CDR3 protein. Of 450,000 or so distinct CDR3 sequences in the sample, 18% are singletons; the top ten hold 9.5% to 15%. The sequencing input was naive T cells sorted from blood. The receptors were sampled from a middle-aged man in good health.

This clonotype was seen ten or more times. The V and J genes are TRBV7-2 and TRBJ2-1, with 8 bases lining up with TRBD1. J lost 7 bases, V lost 0 bases, and 5 bases had no gene match. CDR3 length equals 15 residues. The germline V gene encodes CDR1 SGHTA and CDR2 FQGNSA. CDR3 nucleotide sequence: TGTGCCAGCAGCTTAGCGCCAGGACAGGGAAATGAGCAGTTCTTC. Amino acid sequence: CASSLAPGQGNEQFF.

This clonotype was seen only a few times. The chain combines TRBV18 with TRBJ1-2; D remains ambiguous. The CDR3 spans 12 residues. V gave up 3 bases and J gave up 8 bases, with 10 bases separating them. Per germline, CDR1 KGHSH and CDR2 LQKENI. CDR3 sequence (DNA): TGTGCCAGCTCACCTACTGCAGAAGGCTACACCTTC. Residues: CASSPTAEGYTF.

The chain uses TRBV20-1 and TRBJ2-5, with 8 bases aligning to TRBD2. Unmatched junction bases numbered 5, after V lost 1 base and J lost 4 bases. Per the germline V gene, CDR1 is DFQATT and CDR2 is SNEGSKA (reference sequence). CDR3 length: 14 residues. CDR3 DNA sequence: TGCAGTGCTAGAGCGGCAGCGGGAGTAGAGACCCAGTACTTC. It is translated as CSARAAAGVETQYF.

This clonotype was seen many times. The genes are TRBV10-3 and TRBJ1-2; the match to TRBD1 covers 8 bases. V dropped 6 bases and J dropped 1; count of bases not matched to a gene: 16. Germline CDR1 ENHRY, CDR2 SYGVKD. CDR3 length: 18 amino acids. The CDR3 nucleotides are TGTGCCATCAGCGTACGACAGGGGCCGCGCCTAGGTAACTATGGCTACACCTTC. Translation: CAISVRQGPRLGNYGYTF.

V usage is TRBV12-3 or TRBV12-4 and J usage is TRBJ2-7; 11 nucleotides line up with TRBD2. With 5 bases clipped from V and 4 bases from J, the junction kept 4 bases outside the gene matches. This CDR3 has 14 residues. The CDR3 sequence is CASSTSGRMYEQYF. The CDR3 DNA follows: TGTGCCAGCAGTACTAGCGGGAGAATGTACGAGCAGTACTTC.

This clonotype was recorded many times. The V and J genes are TRBV7-3 and TRBJ2-5; TRBD2 matches 8 bases. There are 16 residues in the CDR3. Germline V gene sequence: CDR1 SGHTA, CDR2 FQGTGA. Germline trimming cut 2 bases from V and 2 bases from J; bases unmatched to any gene: 7. The CDR3 is CASSLFSREAQETQYF. The CDR3 nucleotides read TGTGCCAGCAGCTTATTCTCGCGGGAGGCTCAAGAGACCCAGTACTTC.

This chain uses TRBV20-1 with TRBJ2-7; D is possibly TRBD1 (5 bases). Looked up from germline, CDR1 is DFQATT and CDR2 is SNEGSKA (reference sequence). The length of the CDR3 is 15 residues. Trimming left V 0 bases short and J 4 bases short, with 16 bases between. The CDR3 DNA reads as TGCAGTGCTAGAGATGTGGGGCAACTCACTTACGAGCAGTACTTC. Translated: CSARDVGQLTYEQYF.

This clonotype has ten or more counts. V and J are TRBV2 and TRBJ1-3; TRBD1 might be the D (6 bases). This CDR3 is 16 amino acids long. Trimming took off 6 bases at V and 0 bases at J, with 15 bases between the two ends. Germline values: CDR1 SNHLY, CDR2 FYNNEI. CDR3 in amino acids: CASSVTWTASGNTIYF. The CDR3 DNA follows: TGTGCCAGCAGCGTTACATGGACAGCCTCTGGAAACACCATATATTTT.

This clonotype occurred a few times. The chain couples TRBV4-3 to TRBJ2-7; TRBD2 aligns across 7 bases. Germline lookup yields CDR1 LGHNA and CDR2 YSLEER. The CDR3 runs 13 residues. V gave up 1 base and J gave up 6 bases; unmatched junction bases: 3. This CDR3 is CASSQGASGEQYF. The CDR3 DNA sequence: TGCGCCAGCAGCCAAGGGGCTAGCGGCGAGCAGTACTTC.

There are many counts of this clonotype. The chain employs TRBV7-6 and TRBJ2-3; D remains ambiguous. The germline V gene encodes CDR1 SGHVS and CDR2 FNYEAQ. V gave up 8 bases and J gave up 1 base, with 1 base separating them. The CDR3 has 10 residues. This CDR3 is CASGTDTQYF. Written as DNA, the CDR3 is TGTGCCAGCGGCACAGATACGCAGTATTTT.

The chain couples TRBV15 to TRBJ2-1, with D perhaps matching TRBD2 (5 bases). Per the germline V gene, CDR1 is LNHNV and CDR2 is YYDKDF (reference sequence). This CDR3 is 15 amino acids long. With 1 base removed from V and 2 bases from J, the gap between germline ends came to 9 bases. CDR3 DNA sequence: TGTGCCACCAGCAGAGTATCGGGGACCTACAATGAGCAGTTCTTC. Translating gives CATSRVSGTYNEQFF.

V gene TRBV5-1 combines with J gene TRBJ1-3; tentative D call: TRBD1 (6 bases). Germline CDR1 is SGHRS and CDR2 is YFSETQ. V lost 4 bases, J lost 6 bases, and 8 bases lay in between. This CDR3 is built from 12 residues. DNA of the CDR3: TGCGCCAGCAGCGGGGGCGAAAACACCATATATTTT. Residues: CASSGGENTIYF.

This clonotype was recorded many times. This chain links TRBV29-1 with TRBJ2-7, with D hard to call. The ends were cut back, 5 bases at V and 0 bases at J, with 11 bases in the middle. The germline CDR1 and CDR2 sequences are SQVTM and ANQGSEA. This CDR3 contains 13 residues. The CDR3: CSVFRSNSYEQYF. The CDR3 DNA sequence: TGCAGCGTTTTTCGGTCCAACTCCTACGAGCAGTACTTC.

This clonotype came up many times. The V call is TRBV15, the J call TRBJ2-3, with 7 bases aligning to TRBD2. Germline CDR1 and CDR2: LNHNV and YYDKDF (reference sequence). CDR3 length: 15 residues. V was clipped by 7 bases and J by 4 bases; unmatched bases: 11. The CDR3 loop reads CATTGTTGTADTQYF. The CDR3 DNA is TGTGCCACCACCGGGACTACCGGCACGGCAGATACGCAGTATTTT.

The genes are TRBV12-3 or TRBV12-4 and TRBJ2-7; D not resolved. V was pared by 3 bases and J by 5 bases, with 17 bases between. The CDR3 runs 15 residues. CDR3 in DNA: TGTGCCAGCAGTTTCGAGTGGGTTTCTCACCACGAGCAGTACTTC. Its translation: CASSFEWVSHHEQYF.

In its sample, this clonotype was seen a few times. The rearrangement uses TRBV6-2 or TRBV6-3 and TRBJ2-1; TRBD1 is a possible D gene (5 bases). The CDR3 covers 13 residues. The germline V gene encodes CDR1 MNHEY and CDR2 SVGEGT. V lost 2 bases and J 5 bases, leaving 7 bases between the germline ends. The CDR3 loop reads CASSYQGNNEQFF. CDR3 sequence (DNA): TGTGCCAGCAGTTACCAGGGAAACAATGAGCAGTTCTTC.

This chain joins TRBV12-3 or TRBV12-4 and TRBJ2-7; D is unresolved. Trimming took 4 bases from V and 5 from J, leaving 12 bases between them. The CDR3 totals 13 residues. The chain's CDR3 is CASSYLSPDEQYF. For the CDR3, the DNA is TGTGCCAGCAGTTACCTTAGTCCGGACGAGCAGTACTTC.

This clonotype was seen a handful of times. J is TRBJ1-5 and V is TRBV20-1; D perhaps matches TRBD1 (5 bases). CDR3 length: 14 residues. Trimming left V 1 base short and J 0 bases short, with 7 bases between. Germline loops: CDR1 DFQATT, CDR2 SNEGSKA (reference sequence). CDR3 coding DNA: TGCAGTGCTAGAGGGACAAATAGCAATCAGCCCCAGCATTTT. It codes for CSARGTNSNQPQHF.

Only a few counts were recorded for this clonotype. The J gene is TRBJ2-4, the V gene TRBV12-3 or TRBV12-4; a possible D gene is TRBD1 (7 bases). CDR3 length: 14 amino acids. V was clipped by 2 bases and J by 7 bases, with 12 bases between them. CDR3 sequence (DNA): TGTGCCAGCAGTTTATCAGGGGGGCTGAACATTCAGTACTTC. As protein: CASSLSGGLNIQYF.

This clonotype was observed at least ten times. V gene TRBV6-2 or TRBV6-3 combines with J gene TRBJ2-1; TRBD2 agrees at 13 bases. The germline CDR1 and CDR2 sequences are MNHEY and SVGEGT. The junction had 4 bases not matched to a gene; V was cut back by 3 bases and J by 8 bases. This CDR3 is 15 amino acids long. In DNA form, the CDR3 reads TGTGCCAGCAGTTATGGACTAGCGGGAGACTATGAGCAGTTCTTC. Protein sequence: CASSYGLAGDYEQFF.

The rearrangement links TRBV5-1 to TRBJ2-1, with a weak D call TRBD1 (6 bases). Germline V gene lookup returns CDR1 SGHRS and CDR2 YFSETQ. The CDR3 contains 18 residues. Trimming removed 0 bases at V and 8 bases at J, with 24 bases between. This CDR3 is CASSLALAVQQGIDEQFF. Written as DNA, the CDR3 is TGCGCCAGCAGCTTGGCCCTGGCCGTCCAGCAGGGGATCGATGAGCAGTTCTTC.

The sample holds a few counts of this clonotype. The chain uses TRBV28 and TRBJ2-1; 8 bases map to TRBD1. With 6 bases clipped from V and 6 bases from J, the junction kept 10 bases outside the gene matches. Germline CDR1 is MDHEN and CDR2 is SYDVKM. The CDR3 length is 15 residues. The CDR3 sequence is CASSSGGARFNEQFF. CDR3 nucleotides: TGTGCCAGCAGCTCAGGGGGCGCGAGATTCAATGAGCAGTTCTTC.

The table lists this clonotype with many counts. This chain joins TRBV5-1 and TRBJ2-5, with 13 bases lining up with TRBD2. The CDR3 runs to 14 residues. The junction had 2 bases not matched to a gene; V was cut back by 4 bases and J by 5 bases. The germline CDR1 and CDR2 sequences are SGHRS and YFSETQ. CDR3 protein: CASSEGLAGETQYF. CDR3 nucleotides: TGCGCCAGCAGCGAGGGACTAGCGGGGGAGACCCAGTACTTC.

The table lists this clonotype with a few counts. V usage is TRBV29-1 and J usage is TRBJ2-7, with D hard to call. The CDR3 is 14 amino acids. The V end was cut by 3 bases, the J end by 2 bases, with 14 bases between. Germline CDR1 is SQVTM and CDR2 is ANQGSEA. CDR3: CSVDPRSFAYEQYF. The CDR3, as DNA: TGCAGCGTTGATCCCAGGTCCTTCGCCTACGAGCAGTACTTC.

The chain couples TRBV18 to TRBJ1-1, with 7 bases matching TRBD1. The V gene end was trimmed by 5 bases and the J gene end by 4 bases; junction bases not matched to a gene: 10. CDR1 and CDR2 (germline): KGHSH, LQKENI. This CDR3 contains 15 residues. CDR3 in DNA: TGTGCCAGCTCAACAGAGACAGGGAAGCGCACTGAAGCTTTCTTT. Translated, it gives CASSTETGKRTEAFF.

The chain recombines TRBV28 with TRBJ2-5; no definite D call. Per germline, CDR1 MDHEN and CDR2 SYDVKM. Trimming shortened V by 1 base and J by 5 bases, and 8 bases separated the two germline ends. The CDR3 totals 13 residues. The CDR3 loop reads CASSLFLGETQYF. The CDR3, as DNA: TGTGCCAGCAGTTTATTTTTGGGGGAGACCCAGTACTTC.

The rearrangement links TRBV4-3 to TRBJ1-6, with D tentatively TRBD1 (5 bases). V dropped 1 base and J dropped 3 bases, with 7 bases sitting between them. In germline, CDR1 is LGHNA, CDR2 YSLEER. This CDR3 is 15 amino acids long. This chain's CDR3 is CASSQGQSYNSPLHF. In nucleotides, the CDR3 is TGCGCCAGCAGCCAAGGACAGAGCTATAATTCACCCCTCCACTTT.